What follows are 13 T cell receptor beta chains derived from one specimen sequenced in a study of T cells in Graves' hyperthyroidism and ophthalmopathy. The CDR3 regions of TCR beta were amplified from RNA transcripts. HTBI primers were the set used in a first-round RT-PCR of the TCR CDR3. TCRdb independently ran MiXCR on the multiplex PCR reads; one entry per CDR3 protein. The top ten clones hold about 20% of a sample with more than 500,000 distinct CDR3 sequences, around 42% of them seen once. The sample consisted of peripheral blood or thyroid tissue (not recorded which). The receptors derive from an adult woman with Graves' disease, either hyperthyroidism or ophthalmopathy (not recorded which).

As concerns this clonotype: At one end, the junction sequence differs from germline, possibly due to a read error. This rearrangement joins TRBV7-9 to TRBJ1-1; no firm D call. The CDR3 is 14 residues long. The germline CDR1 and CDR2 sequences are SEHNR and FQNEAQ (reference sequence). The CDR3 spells CASSFDSRNTEVFF. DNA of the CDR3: TGTGCCAGCAGCTTTGATTCACGGAACACTGAAGTTTTCTTT.

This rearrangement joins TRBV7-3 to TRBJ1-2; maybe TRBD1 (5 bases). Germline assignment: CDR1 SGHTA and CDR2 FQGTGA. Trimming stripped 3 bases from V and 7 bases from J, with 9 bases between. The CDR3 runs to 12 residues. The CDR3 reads CASSFQGGGYTF. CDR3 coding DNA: TGTGCCAGCAGCTTCCAGGGAGGTGGCTACACCTTC.

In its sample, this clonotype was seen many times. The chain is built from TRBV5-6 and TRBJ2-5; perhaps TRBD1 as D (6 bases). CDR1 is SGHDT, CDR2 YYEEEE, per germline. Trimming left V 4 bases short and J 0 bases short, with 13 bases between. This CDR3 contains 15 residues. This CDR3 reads CASSAVGHYQETQYF. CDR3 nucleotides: TGTGCCAGCAGCGCCGTGGGACACTACCAAGAGACCCAGTACTTC.

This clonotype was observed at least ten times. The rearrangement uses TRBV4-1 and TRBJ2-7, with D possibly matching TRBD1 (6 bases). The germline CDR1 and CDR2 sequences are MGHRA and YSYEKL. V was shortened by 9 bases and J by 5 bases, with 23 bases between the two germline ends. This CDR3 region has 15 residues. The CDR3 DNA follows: TGCGCCAGTGAGAGGGTGGGGGCCCCCGGGGACGAGCAGTACTTC. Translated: CASERVGAPGDEQYF.

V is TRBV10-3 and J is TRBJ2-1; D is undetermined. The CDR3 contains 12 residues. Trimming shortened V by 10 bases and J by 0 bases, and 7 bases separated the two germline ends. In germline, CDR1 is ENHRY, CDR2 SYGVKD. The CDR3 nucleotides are TGTGCCACTCGAGCCTCCTACAATGAGCAGTTCTTC. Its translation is CATRASYNEQFF.

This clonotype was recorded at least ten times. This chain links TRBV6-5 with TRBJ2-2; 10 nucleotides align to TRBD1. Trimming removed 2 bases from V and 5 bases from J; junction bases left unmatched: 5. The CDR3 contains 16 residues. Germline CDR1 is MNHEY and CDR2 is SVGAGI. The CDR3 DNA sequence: TGTGCCAGCAGTTACAACCTGGGACAGGGGACCGGGGAGCTGTTTTTT. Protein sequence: CASSYNLGQGTGELFF.

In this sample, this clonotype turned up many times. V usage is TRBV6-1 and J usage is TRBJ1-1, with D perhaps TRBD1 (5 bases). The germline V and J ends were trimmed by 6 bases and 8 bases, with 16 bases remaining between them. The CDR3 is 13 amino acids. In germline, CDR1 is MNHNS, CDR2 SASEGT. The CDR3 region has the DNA TGTGCCAGCAGCGAACAGGACTTCAAAGAAGCTTTCTTT. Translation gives CASSEQDFKEAFF.

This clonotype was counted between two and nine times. The CDR3 sequence: CAITPTGSSYNSPLHF. CDR3 bases: TGTGCCATCACCCCGACAGGGAGCTCCTATAATTCACCCCTCCACTTT. The chain carries TRBV10-3 and TRBJ1-6, with 7 positions matching TRBD1. V shed 7 bases and J 0 bases; nucleotides not matched to a gene: 6. CDR3 length: 16 residues. Germline V CDR1 and CDR2: ENHRY, SYGVKD.

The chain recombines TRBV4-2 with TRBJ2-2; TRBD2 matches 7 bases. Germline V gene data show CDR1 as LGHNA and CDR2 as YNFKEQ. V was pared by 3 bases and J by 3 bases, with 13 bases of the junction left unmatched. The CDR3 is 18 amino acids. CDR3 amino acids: CASSQKREAGAHTGELFF. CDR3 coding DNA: TGTGCCAGCAGCCAGAAGAGGGAGGCGGGAGCGCACACCGGGGAGCTGTTTTTT.

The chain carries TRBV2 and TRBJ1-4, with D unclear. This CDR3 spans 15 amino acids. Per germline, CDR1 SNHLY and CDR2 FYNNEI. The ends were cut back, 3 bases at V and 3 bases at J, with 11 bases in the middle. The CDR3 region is CASSDPRQANEKLFF. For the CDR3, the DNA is TGTGCCAGCAGTGACCCCCGGCAAGCTAATGAAAAACTGTTTTTT. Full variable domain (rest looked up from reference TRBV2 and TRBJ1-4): EPEVTQTPSHQVTQMGQEVILRCVPISNHLYFYWYRQILGQKVEFLVSFYNNEISEKSEIFDDQFSVERPDGSNFTLKIRSTKLEDSAMYFCASSDPRQANEKLFFGSGTQLSVL.

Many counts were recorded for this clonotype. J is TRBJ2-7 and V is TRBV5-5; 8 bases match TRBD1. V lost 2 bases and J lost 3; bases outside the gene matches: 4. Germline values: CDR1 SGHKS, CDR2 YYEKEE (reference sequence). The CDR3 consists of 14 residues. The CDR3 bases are TGTGCCAGCAGCTTCCAGGGGGCTGGCTACGAGCAGTACTTC. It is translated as CASSFQGAGYEQYF.

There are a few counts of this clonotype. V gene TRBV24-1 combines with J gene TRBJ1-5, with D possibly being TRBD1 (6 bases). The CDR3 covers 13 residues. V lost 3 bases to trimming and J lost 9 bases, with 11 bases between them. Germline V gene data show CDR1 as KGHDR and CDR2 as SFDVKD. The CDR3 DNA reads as TGTGCCACCAGTGATGTGGGGGCCCCGCCCCAGCATTTT. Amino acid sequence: CATSDVGAPPQHF.

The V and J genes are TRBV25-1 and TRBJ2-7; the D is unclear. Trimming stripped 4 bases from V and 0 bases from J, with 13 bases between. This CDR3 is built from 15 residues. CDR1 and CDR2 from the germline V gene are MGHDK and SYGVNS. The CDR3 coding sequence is TGTGCCAGCAGTGCTAGAGGTCAGTCCTCCTACGAGCAGTACTTC. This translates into CASSARGQSSYEQYF.